This TCR beta chain was observed in a study of T cells in Graves' hyperthyroidism and ophthalmopathy. Findings of the study overall: The model anticipated ophthalmopathy a median approximately 6.5 months pre-onset.

RNA transcripts served as the template for amplifying TCR beta CDR3 regions. Primed by the HTBI set, a first-round RT-PCR was run on the TCR CDR3. TCRdb reprocessed the multiplex PCR reads via MiXCR and lists one record per CDR3 protein. The sample shows approximately 360,000 distinct CDR3 sequences, 15% to 18% of them seen only once. Deletions cut 2 bases from V and 0 bases from J, with 8 bases between. This CDR3 region has 15 residues. Germline CDR1 reads SGHTA; CDR2 reads FQGTGA. Concerning this clonotype itself: The antigen remains unidentified.

Sequenced material: blood. The receptor was isolated from a woman younger than 30 with Graves' hyperthyroidism that later progressed to Graves' ophthalmopathy. This chain joins TRBV7-3 and TRBJ2-1; a weak D match, TRBD2 (5 bases). The CDR3 loop is CASSLEADSYNEQFF. In DNA, the CDR3 is TGTGCCAGCAGCTTAGAAGCGGACTCCTACAATGAGCAGTTCTTC.